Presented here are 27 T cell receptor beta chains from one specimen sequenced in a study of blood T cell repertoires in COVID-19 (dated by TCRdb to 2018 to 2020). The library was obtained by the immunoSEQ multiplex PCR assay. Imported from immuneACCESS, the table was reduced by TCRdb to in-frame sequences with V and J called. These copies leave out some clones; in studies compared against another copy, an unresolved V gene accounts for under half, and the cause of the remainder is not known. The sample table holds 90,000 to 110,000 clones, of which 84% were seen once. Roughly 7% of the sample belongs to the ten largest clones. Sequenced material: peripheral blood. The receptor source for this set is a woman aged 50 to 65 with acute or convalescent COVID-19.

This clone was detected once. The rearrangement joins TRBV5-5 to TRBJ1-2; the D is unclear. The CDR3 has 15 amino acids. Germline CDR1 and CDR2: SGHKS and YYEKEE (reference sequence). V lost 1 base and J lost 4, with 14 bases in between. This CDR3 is CASSLREGRVYGYTF. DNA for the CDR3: TGTGCCAGCAGCTTGCGGGAGGGAAGGGTCTATGGCTACACCTTC.

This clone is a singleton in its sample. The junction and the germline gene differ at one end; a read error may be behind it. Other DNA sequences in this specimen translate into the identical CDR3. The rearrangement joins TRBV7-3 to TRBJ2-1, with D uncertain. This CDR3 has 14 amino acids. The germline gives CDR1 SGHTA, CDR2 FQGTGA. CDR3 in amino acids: CASSPTPTVGEQFF. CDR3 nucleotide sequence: TGTGCCAGCAGCCCCACCCCCACAGTGGGCGAGCAATTCTTC.

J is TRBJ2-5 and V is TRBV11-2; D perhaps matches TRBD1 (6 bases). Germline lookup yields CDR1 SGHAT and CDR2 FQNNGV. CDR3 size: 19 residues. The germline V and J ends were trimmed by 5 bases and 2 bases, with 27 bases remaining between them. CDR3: CASSTRSPGATQGQETQYF. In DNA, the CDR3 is TGTGCCAGCAGCACCCGATCCCCTGGGGCTACTCAGGGGCAAGAGACCCAGTACTTC. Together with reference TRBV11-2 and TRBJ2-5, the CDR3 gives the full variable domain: EAGVAQSPRYKIIEKRQSVAFWCNPISGHATLYWYQQILGQGPKLLIQFQNNGVVDDSQLPKDRFSAERLKGVDSTLKIQPAKLEDSAVYLCASSTRSPGATQGQETQYFGPGTRLLVL.

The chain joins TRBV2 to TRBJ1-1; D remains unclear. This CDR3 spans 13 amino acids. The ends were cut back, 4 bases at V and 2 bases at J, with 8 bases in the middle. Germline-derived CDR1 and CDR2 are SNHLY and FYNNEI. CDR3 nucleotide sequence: TGTGCCAGCAGTGGGCAGTTTAACACTGAAGCTTTCTTT. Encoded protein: CASSGQFNTEAFF. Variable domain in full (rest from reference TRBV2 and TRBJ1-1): EPEVTQTPSHQVTQMGQEVILRCVPISNHLYFYWYRQILGQKVEFLVSFYNNEISEKSEIFDDQFSVERPDGSNFTLKIRSTKLEDSAMYFCASSGQFNTEAFFGQGTRLTVV.

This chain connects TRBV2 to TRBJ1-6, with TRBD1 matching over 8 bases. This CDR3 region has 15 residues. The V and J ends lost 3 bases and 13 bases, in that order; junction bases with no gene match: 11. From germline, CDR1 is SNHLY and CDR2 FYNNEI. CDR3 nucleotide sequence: TGTGCCAGCAGTGATACCGGGACAGGACTTGTTCCCCTCCACTTT. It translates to CASSDTGTGLVPLHF.

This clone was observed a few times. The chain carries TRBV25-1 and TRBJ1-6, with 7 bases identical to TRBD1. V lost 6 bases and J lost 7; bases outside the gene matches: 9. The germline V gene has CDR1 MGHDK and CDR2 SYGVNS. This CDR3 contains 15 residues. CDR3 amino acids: CASSELTGTNSPLHF. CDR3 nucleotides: TGTGCCAGCAGCGAGTTGACAGGGACCAATTCACCCCTCCACTTT.

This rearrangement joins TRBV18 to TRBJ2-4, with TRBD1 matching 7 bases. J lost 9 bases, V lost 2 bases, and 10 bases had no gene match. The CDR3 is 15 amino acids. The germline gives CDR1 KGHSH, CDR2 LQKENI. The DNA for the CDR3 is TGTGCCAGCTCACCAAACCAGGGGGTTAGCAGCATTCAGTACTTC. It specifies CASSPNQGVSSIQYF.

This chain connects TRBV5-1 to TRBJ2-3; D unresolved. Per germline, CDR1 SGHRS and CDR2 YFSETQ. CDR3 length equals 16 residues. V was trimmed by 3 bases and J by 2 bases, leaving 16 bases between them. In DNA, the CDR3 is TGCGCCAGCAGCTCTTCTCGTGGTGGAGTCACAGATACGCAGTATTTT. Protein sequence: CASSSSRGGVTDTQYF.

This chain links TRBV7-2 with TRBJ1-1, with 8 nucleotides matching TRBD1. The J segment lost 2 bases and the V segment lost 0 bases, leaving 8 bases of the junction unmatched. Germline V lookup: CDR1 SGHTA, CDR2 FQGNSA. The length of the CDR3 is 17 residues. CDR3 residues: CASSLASGGGVNTEAFF. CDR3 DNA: TGTGCCAGCAGCTTAGCGTCAGGGGGCGGCGTAAACACTGAAGCTTTCTTT.

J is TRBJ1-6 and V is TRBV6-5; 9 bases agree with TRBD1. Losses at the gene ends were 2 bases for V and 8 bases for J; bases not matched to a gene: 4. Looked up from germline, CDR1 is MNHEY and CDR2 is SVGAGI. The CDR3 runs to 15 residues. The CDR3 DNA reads TGTGCCAGCAGTTACATGGACAGGGGAGATTCACCCCTCCACTTT. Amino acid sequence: CASSYMDRGDSPLHF.

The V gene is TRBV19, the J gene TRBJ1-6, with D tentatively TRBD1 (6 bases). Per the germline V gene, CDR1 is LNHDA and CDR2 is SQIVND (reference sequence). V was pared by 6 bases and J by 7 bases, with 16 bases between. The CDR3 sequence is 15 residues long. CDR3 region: CASRGTWTENSPLHF. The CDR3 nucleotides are TGTGCCAGTAGGGGGACCTGGACAGAAAATTCACCCCTCCACTTT.

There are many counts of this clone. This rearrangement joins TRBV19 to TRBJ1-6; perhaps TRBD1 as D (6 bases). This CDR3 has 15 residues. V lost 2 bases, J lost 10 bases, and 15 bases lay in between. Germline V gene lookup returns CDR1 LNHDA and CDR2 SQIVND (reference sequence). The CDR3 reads CASSIRRGIWSPLHF. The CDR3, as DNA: TGTGCCAGTAGTATACGCAGGGGAATTTGGTCACCCCTCCACTTT.

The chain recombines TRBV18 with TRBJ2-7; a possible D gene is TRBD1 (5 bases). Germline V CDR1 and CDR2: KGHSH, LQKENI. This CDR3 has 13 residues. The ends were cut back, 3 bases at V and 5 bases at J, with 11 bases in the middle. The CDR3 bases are TGTGCCAGCTCACCCACAGGTAGAAACGAGCAGTACTTC. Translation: CASSPTGRNEQYF.

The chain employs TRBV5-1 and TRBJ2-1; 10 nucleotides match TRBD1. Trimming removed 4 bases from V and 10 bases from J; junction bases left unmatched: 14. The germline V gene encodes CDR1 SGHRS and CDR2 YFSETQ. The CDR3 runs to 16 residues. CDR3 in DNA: TGCGCCAGCAGCGGCCGACAGGGACAGGGGAGAACCGAGCAGTTCTTC. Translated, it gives CASSGRQGQGRTEQFF.

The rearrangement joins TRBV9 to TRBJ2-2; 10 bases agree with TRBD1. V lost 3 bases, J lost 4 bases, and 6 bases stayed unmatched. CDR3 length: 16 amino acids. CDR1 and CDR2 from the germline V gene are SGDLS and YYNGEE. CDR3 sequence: CASSAPGQGLTGELFF. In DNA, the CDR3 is TGTGCCAGCAGCGCCCCGGGACAGGGGCTCACCGGGGAGCTGTTTTTT.

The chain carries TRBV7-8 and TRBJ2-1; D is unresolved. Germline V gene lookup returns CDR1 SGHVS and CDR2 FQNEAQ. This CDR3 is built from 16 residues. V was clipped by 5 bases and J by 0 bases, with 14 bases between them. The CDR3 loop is CASSPVTVGSYNEQFF. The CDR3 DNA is TGTGCCAGCAGCCCCGTAACAGTAGGCTCCTACAATGAGCAGTTCTTC. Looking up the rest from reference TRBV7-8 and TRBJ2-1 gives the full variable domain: GAGVSQSPRYKVAKRGQDVALRCDPISGHVSLFWYQQALGQGPEFLTYFQNEAQLDKSGLPSDRFFAERPEGSVSTLKIQRTQQEDSAVYLCASSPVTVGSYNEQFFGPGTRLTVL.

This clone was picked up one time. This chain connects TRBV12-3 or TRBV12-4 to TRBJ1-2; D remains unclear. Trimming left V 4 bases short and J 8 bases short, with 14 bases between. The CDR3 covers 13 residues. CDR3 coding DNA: TGTGCCAGCAGTTCGACACCGCACAGAGGCTACACCTTC. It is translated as CASSSTPHRGYTF.

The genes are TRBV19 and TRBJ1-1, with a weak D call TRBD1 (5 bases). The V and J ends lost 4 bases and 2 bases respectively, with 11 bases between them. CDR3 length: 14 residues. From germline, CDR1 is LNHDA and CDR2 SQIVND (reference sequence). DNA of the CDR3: TGTGCCAGTAGTACACAGGCGGACAACACTGAAGCTTTCTTT. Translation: CASSTQADNTEAFF.

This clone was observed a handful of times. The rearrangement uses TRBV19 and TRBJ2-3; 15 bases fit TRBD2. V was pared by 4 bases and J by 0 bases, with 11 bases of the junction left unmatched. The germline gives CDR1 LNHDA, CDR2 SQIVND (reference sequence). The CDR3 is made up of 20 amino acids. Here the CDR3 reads CASSRGLAGGKTLSTDTQYF. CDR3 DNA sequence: TGTGCCAGTAGTAGGGGACTAGCGGGGGGTAAGACCCTTAGCACAGATACGCAGTATTTT. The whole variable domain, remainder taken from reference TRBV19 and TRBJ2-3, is DGGITQSPKYLFRKEGQNVTLSCEQNLNHDAMYWYRQDPGQGLRLIYYSQIVNDFQKGDIAEGYSVSREKKESFPLTVTSAQKNPTAFYLCASSRGLAGGKTLSTDTQYFGPGTRLTVL.

The chain's CDR3 is CASSLNGGTGSVGNTIYF. The CDR3 DNA follows: TGTGCCAGCAGCCTAAATGGGGGGACAGGGAGTGTGGGAAACACCATATATTTT. The chain recombines TRBV7-3 with TRBJ1-3, with 9 nucleotides matching TRBD1. The CDR3 is made up of 18 amino acids. The germline gives CDR1 SGHTA, CDR2 FQGTGA. V lost 5 bases to trimming and J lost 4 bases; unmatched junction nucleotides: 15.

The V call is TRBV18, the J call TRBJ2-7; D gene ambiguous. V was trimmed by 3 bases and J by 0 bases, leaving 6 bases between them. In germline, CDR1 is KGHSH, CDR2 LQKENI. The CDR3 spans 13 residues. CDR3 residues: CASSPLSSYEQYF. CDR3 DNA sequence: TGTGCCAGCTCACCGTTGAGCTCCTACGAGCAGTACTTC.

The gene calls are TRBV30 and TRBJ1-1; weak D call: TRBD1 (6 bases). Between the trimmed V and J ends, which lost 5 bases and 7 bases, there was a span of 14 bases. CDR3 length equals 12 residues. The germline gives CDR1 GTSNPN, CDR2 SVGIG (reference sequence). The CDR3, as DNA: TGTGCCTGGGACAATACGGACAGTGAAGCTTTCTTT. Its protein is CAWDNTDSEAFF.

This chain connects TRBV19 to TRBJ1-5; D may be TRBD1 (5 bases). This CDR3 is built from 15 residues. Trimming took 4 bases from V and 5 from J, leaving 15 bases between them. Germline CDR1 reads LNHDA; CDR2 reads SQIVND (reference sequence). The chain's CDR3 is CASSRPWGEYQPQHF. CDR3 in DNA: TGTGCCAGTAGTAGGCCTTGGGGGGAATATCAGCCCCAGCATTTT.

This CDR3 is CASSFTGGSNTEAFF. The CDR3 bases are TGCGCCAGCAGCTTCACGGGGGGGTCGAACACTGAAGCTTTCTTT. The rearrangement joins TRBV5-1 to TRBJ1-1; D may be TRBD1 (5 bases). The CDR3 runs 15 residues. Looked up from germline, CDR1 is SGHRS and CDR2 is YFSETQ. The ends were cut back, 2 bases at V and 1 base at J, with 12 bases in the middle.

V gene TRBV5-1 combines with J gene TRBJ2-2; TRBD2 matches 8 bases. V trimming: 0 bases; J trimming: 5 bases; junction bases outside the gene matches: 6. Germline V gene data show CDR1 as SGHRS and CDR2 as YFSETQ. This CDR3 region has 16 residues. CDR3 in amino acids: CASSLVPGGRTGELFF. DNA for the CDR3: TGCGCCAGCAGCTTGGTCCCGGGGGGGAGGACCGGGGAGCTGTTTTTT.

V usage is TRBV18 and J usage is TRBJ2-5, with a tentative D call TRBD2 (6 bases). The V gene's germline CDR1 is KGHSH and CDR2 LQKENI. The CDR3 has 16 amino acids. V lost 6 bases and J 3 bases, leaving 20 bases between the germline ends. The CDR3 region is CASSDPGRWREETQYF. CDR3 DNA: TGTGCCAGCTCGGACCCAGGGAGATGGAGGGAAGAGACCCAGTACTTC.

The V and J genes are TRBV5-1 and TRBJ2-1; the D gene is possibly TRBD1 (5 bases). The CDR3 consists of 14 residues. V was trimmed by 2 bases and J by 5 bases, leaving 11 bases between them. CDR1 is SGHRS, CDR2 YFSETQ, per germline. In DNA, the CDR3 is TGCGCCAGCAGCTTCCAGGGTCAGCACAATGAGCAGTTCTTC. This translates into CASSFQGQHNEQFF.